This TCR beta chain was identified during a study of T-cell reconstitution after alpha-beta-depleted transplantation in children. Notes on the study in general: One year post-transplant, T-cell counts and diversity were largely derived from T cells produced anew. Expanded graft clones numbering several hundred reportedly gave rise to alpha-beta T cells about two months after transplant.

As to this clonotype: Its cognate antigen is unknown.

CDR3 length equals 16 residues. Germline V gene lookup returns CDR1 KGHDR and CDR2 SFDVKD. V was clipped by 1 base and J by 9 bases; unmatched bases: 10. Unique molecular identifiers were incorporated when the TCRbeta library was constructed. TCRdb fed the PCR reads into MiXCR, producing one record per CDR3 protein. The sample contains 500,000 or so distinct CDR3 sequences, over 10% of which appear only once. This receptor was obtained from a female patient aged 2-10 years who had a stem cell transplant for aplastic anemia, so the T cells may come from the graft donor. The gene calls are TRBV24-1 and TRBJ2-1; 8 nucleotides align to TRBD1. The sequenced sample was PBMCs, mostly from graft donor cells, obtained 180 days after TCRalphabeta/CD19-depleted stem cell transplant. CDR3 in amino acids: CATSDFGQGARGEQFF. As DNA, the CDR3 is TGTGCCACCAGTGATTTTGGGCAGGGGGCGCGGGGTGAGCAGTTCTTC.